The entry below describes one T cell receptor (beta chain). Its antigen is unknown. This sample was taken from a study of Graves' ophthalmopathy and Graves' hyperthyroidism. Study-level points and caveats: This model predicted ophthalmopathy progression (sensitivity roughly 71%, specificity 72% to 80%). Most thyroid-expanded clonotypes exceeding 0.001 frequency were also found in blood.

The authors amplified TCR beta CDR3 regions from RNA transcripts. Second-round multiplex PCR followed a first-round RT-PCR using HTBI primers. TCRdb called the multiplex PCR reads again in MiXCR, with one record for every CDR3 protein. The data show about 240,000 distinct CDR3 sequences, around 50% seen once. Excluded: other autoimmune disease, uncontrolled infection, pregnancy or lactation. Out of about 9.3 ml of fresh peripheral blood, PBMCs were obtained. V shed 6 bases and J shed 3 bases, with 11 bases lying between them. The CDR3 is 14 amino acids. Germline V gene sequence: CDR1 WNHNN, CDR2 SYGVQD (reference sequence).

Source material: peripheral blood. This receptor was taken from an adult man with Graves' ophthalmopathy. The gene calls are TRBV10-1 and TRBJ2-2; a weak D match, TRBD1 (6 bases). Here the CDR3 DNA reads TGCGCCAGCAGGAAGGCAGGGGACACCGGGGAGCTGTTTTTT. This gives the protein CASRKAGDTGELFF.